This TCR beta chain stems from a study of T cells after yellow fever vaccination. Looking at the study overall: SMART-Seq v4 Ultra Low Input prepared libraries from low-cell fractions.

The CDR3 covers 13 residues. Trimming took off 8 bases at V and 6 bases at J, with 15 bases between the two ends. Germline CDR1 reads KGHSH; CDR2 reads LQKENI. Whole-study findings and limits: Abundant clonotypes from the bulk population could contaminate FACS-sorted repertoires. Most primary-vaccination clones reappeared after the booster (about 96% CD4, roughly 88% CD8).

This clonotype was seen a handful of times. What it recognizes is unknown. TCRdb re-analysed the 5' RACE reads in MiXCR, keeping a single row per CDR3 protein. The data contain more than 300,000 distinct CDR3 sequences, around 6.8% of them singletons. The V call is TRBV18, the J call TRBJ2-3; the D gene is possibly TRBD2 (6 bases). Sequencing was performed on PBMCs, taken 45 days after the first yellow fever vaccination. The receptor's source is a man in his late teens or twenties who received the YFV17D yellow fever vaccine. The CDR3 DNA follows: TGTGCCAGCCGCCTGGGGGGAGTGGATACGCAGTATTTT. Amino acids: CASRLGGVDTQYF.